The T cell receptor (beta chain) described here comes from a study of blood T cell repertoires in COVID-19. Study information: PBMCs, B-cell-depleted T cells, or T cells provided the cDNA or gDNA that made up the material.

Original processing notes: Cell counts per sample came from amplifying reference gene primers. Sequencing used immunoSEQ multiplex PCR; TCRdb keeps in-frame clones, though not all of them. The V and J calls and clone size were taken over from that table, and D and trimming were inferred from the DNA. The sample carries some 150,000 clones, about nine tenths recorded once. This CDR3 is 14 amino acids long. The J segment lost 11 bases and the V segment lost 5 bases, leaving 8 bases of the junction unmatched. Germline assignment: CDR1 SQVTM and CDR2 ANQGSEA. The sample was peripheral blood. The source is a man aged 45-65 years with active or convalescent COVID-19. The genes are TRBV29-1 and TRBJ2-2; TRBD2 aligns across 13 bases. The CDR3 DNA is TGCAGCGTTCTACTAGCGGGAGGGCCAGGAGAGCTGTTTTTT. The encoded protein is CSVLLAGGPGELFF.